This T cell receptor beta chain was obtained from a study of CD8+ T cells in alopecia areata. Study-wide background: Twice daily, treated patients received 5 to 10 mg of oral tofacitinib. Patients given treatment had severity scored by the percentage of scalp area affected.

Germline V lookup: CDR1 MGHRA, CDR2 YSYEKL. Trimming stripped 3 bases from V and 6 bases from J, with 17 bases between. CDR3 length: 15 residues. RNA extraction was followed by reverse transcription into cDNA, which acted as the sequencing template. TCRdb's copy holds only in-frame clones and misses some; the assay was immunoSEQ multiplex PCR. The sample records fewer than 250,000 clones, roughly two fifths being singletons. In regard to this clone: Its target is not known.

The treatment was: oral pan-JAK inhibitor, 5-10 mg twice daily. Peripheral blood, together with lesional scalp punch biopsies, was collected from alopecia areata patients. Study conclusions and caveats: Tofacitinib yielded significantly lower scalp clonality and fewer expanded CD8+ clones among the top 100.

This material consisted of CD4+ T cells sorted from blood, taken between weeks 30 and 35, from a patient treated with tofacitinib. The rearrangement uses TRBV4-1 and TRBJ1-2, with D perhaps TRBD1 (5 bases). This TCR was sampled from a human donor with alopecia areata. The CDR3 DNA sequence: TGCGCCAGCAGCCAGCCCCTATCCCGGGGGAATGGCTACACCTTC. Translating it yields CASSQPLSRGNGYTF.